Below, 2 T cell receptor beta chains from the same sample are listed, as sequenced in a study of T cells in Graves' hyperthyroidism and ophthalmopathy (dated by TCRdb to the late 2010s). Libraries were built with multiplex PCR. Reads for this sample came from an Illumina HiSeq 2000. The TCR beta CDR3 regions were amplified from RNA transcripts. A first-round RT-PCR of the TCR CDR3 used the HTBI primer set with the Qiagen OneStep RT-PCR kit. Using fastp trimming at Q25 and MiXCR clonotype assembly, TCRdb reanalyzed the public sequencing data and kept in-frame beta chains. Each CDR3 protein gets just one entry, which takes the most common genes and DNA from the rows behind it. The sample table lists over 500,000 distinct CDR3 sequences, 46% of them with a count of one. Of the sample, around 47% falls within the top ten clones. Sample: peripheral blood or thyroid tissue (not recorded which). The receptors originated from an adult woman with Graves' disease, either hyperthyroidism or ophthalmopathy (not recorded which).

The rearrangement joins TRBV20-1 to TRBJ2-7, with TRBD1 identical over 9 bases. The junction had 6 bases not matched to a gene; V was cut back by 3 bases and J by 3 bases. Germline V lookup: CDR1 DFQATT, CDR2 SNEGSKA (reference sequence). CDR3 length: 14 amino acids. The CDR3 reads CSASDGTGHYEQYF. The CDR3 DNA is TGCAGTGCTAGCGACGGGACAGGGCACTACGAGCAGTACTTC.

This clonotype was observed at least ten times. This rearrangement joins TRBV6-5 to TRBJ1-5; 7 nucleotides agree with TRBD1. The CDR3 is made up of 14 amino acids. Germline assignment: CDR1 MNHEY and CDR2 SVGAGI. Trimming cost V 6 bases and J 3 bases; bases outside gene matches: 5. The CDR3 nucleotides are TGTGCCAGCAGCCCCGACAGGGCCAATCAGCCCCAGCATTTT. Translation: CASSPDRANQPQHF.